This T cell receptor (beta chain) comes out of a study of cytomegalovirus exposure and HLA in healthy donors. The germline V gene encodes CDR1 MGHDK and CDR2 SYGVNS. The CDR3 covers 13 residues. V dropped 0 bases and J dropped 7; count of bases not matched to a gene: 1. Points on this clone: Its antigen is unknown.

The primer mix had 60 Vbeta and 13 Jbeta primers. Libraries were prepared by immunoSEQ multiplex PCR; TCRdb keeps only in-frame clonotypes and omits some of them. The repertoire holds some 110,000 clones, about 75% seen once, with more than 2.5% in the top ten. Study findings and constraints: For most TCR sequences rarity was the rule, although some public TCRs occurred in many donors. A later analysis found that most CMV-associated TCR beta chains appeared HLA-restricted.

The chain employs TRBV25-1 and TRBJ1-2, with 8 bases identical to TRBD1. This TCR derives from a male donor in good health and CMV-seropositive. Sequencing used PBMCs. The CDR3 sequence: CASSEYGTGGYTF. DNA for the CDR3: TGTGCCAGCAGTGAATATGGGACAGGTGGCTACACCTTC.